These 20 T cell receptor beta chains share one sample of origin, sequenced in a study of Graves' ophthalmopathy and Graves' hyperthyroidism. TCR beta CDR3 regions were amplified from RNA transcripts. In the first round, RT-PCR was carried out with HTBI primers, and a multiplex PCR formed the second round. Each CDR3 protein is one row after TCRdb ran MiXCR on the multiplex PCR reads. Here the sample spans a few hundred thousand distinct CDR3 sequences, 17% being singletons. Specimen: peripheral blood. Source of these receptors: an adult woman with stable Graves' hyperthyroidism.

As concerns this clonotype: A much larger clone differs by one base, so this may be a read error. Given the absence of the conserved phenylalanine or tryptophan at the CDR3 end, a read error is likely. The chain uses TRBV6-9 and TRBJ1-3; 7 bases are shared with TRBD1. Germline CDR1 is MNHGY and CDR2 is SVAAGI. This CDR3 comprises 14 residues. V trimming: 7 bases; J trimming: 4 bases; junction bases outside the gene matches: 7. The CDR3 DNA sequence: TGTGCCAGCACGACAGCAGGGGGAGGAAACACCATATATGTT. It codes for CASTTAGGGNTIYV.

The chain joins TRBV12-3 or TRBV12-4 to TRBJ2-7, with D uncertain. Trimming removed 5 bases from V and 2 bases from J, with 7 bases in between. This CDR3 region has 12 residues. This CDR3 is CASSNGAYEQYF. Here the CDR3 DNA reads TGTGCCAGCAGTAATGGGGCCTACGAGCAGTACTTC.

This clonotype was seen repeatedly, ten times or more. The chain joins TRBV12-3 or TRBV12-4 to TRBJ2-7; D is unresolved. The V and J ends lost 8 bases and 3 bases respectively, with 14 bases between them. CDR3 length: 13 residues. CDR3 residues: CASPPETNYEQYF. In DNA form, the CDR3 reads TGTGCCAGCCCCCCTGAGACAAACTACGAGCAGTACTTC.

The CDR3 protein is CASSLPLAGGPNTDTQYF. CDR3 sequence (DNA): TGTGCCAGCAGCCTCCCACTAGCGGGAGGGCCCAACACAGATACGCAGTATTTT. This chain uses TRBV4-2 with TRBJ2-3, with 13 bases fitting TRBD2. The CDR3 loop spans 18 amino acids. The V segment lost 4 bases and the J segment 2 bases; nucleotides outside the gene matches: 9. The germline CDR1 and CDR2 sequences are LGHNA and YNFKEQ.

The rearrangement links TRBV6-5 to TRBJ1-2, with D maybe TRBD1 (5 bases). Between the trimmed V and J ends, which lost 1 base and 6 bases, there was a span of 12 bases. CDR1 and CDR2 (germline): MNHEY, SVGAGI. The CDR3 spans 14 residues. CDR3 sequence: CASSYLGGGDGYTF. CDR3 bases: TGTGCCAGCAGTTACTTGGGTGGGGGAGATGGCTACACCTTC.

In this sample, this clonotype turned up a few times. The chain is built from TRBV7-9 and TRBJ2-7; 8 bases map to TRBD1. The germline gives CDR1 SEHNR, CDR2 FQNEAQ (reference sequence). This CDR3 is built from 16 residues. Trimming cost V 5 bases and J 2 bases; bases outside gene matches: 11. The DNA of the CDR3 is TGTGCCAGCAGCCCACCTGTGCGGGACAGGACCTACGAGCAGTACTTC. Its protein is CASSPPVRDRTYEQYF.

The table lists this clonotype with many counts. The chain couples TRBV6-5 to TRBJ1-1; D uncertain. The CDR3 is 15 amino acids. CDR1 is MNHEY, CDR2 SVGAGI, per germline. Between the trimmed V and J ends, which lost 0 bases and 1 base, there was a span of 9 bases. The CDR3 DNA reads TGTGCCAGCAGTTACTCATACCCCCCGAACACTGAAGCTTTCTTT. Protein: CASSYSYPPNTEAFF.

This clonotype has ten or more counts. The chain carries TRBV6-9 and TRBJ2-7; 11 bases are shared with TRBD2. The CDR3 sequence is 17 residues long. Germline values: CDR1 MNHGY, CDR2 SVAAGI. After removal of 11 bases from V and 3 bases from J, the junction contained 18 bases not matched to a gene. The CDR3 spells CAPQPASGRPRLYEQYF. Here the CDR3 DNA reads TGTGCCCCCCAACCGGCTAGCGGGAGGCCCCGTCTCTACGAGCAGTACTTC.

The rearrangement uses TRBV5-1 and TRBJ2-4, with a weak D call TRBD1 (5 bases). This CDR3 is 18 amino acids long. Germline V lookup: CDR1 SGHRS, CDR2 YFSETQ. V lost 0 bases and J lost 0, with 16 bases in between. The CDR3 nucleotides are TGCGCCAGCAGCTTGGATGTTGGCAGGGAACTAGCCAAAAACATTCAGTACTTC. Amino acid sequence: CASSLDVGRELAKNIQYF.

This clonotype has at least ten counts. This chain joins TRBV7-2 and TRBJ2-7; TRBD1 matches at 10 bases. V lost 5 bases, J lost 2 bases, and 3 bases stayed unmatched. The CDR3 spans 14 residues. Germline V gives CDR1 SGHTA, CDR2 FQGNSA. The CDR3 sequence is CASSQGTGAYEQYF. CDR3 bases: TGTGCCAGCAGCCAAGGGACAGGGGCCTACGAGCAGTACTTC. The whole variable domain, remainder taken from reference TRBV7-2 and TRBJ2-7, is GAGVSQSPSNKVTEKGKDVELRCDPISGHTALYWYRQSLGQGLEFLIYFQGNSAPDKSGLPSDRFSAERTGGSVSTLTIQRTQQEDSAVYLCASSQGTGAYEQYFGPGTRLTVT.

In the case of this clonotype: This may stem from a read error, because a much larger clone lies one nucleotide away. The chain links TRBV24-1 to TRBJ2-2; D may be TRBD2 (6 bases). Germline lookup yields CDR1 KGHDR and CDR2 SFDVKD. CDR3 length: 16 residues. Deletions cut 6 bases from V and 1 base from J, with 14 bases between. The CDR3 region is CATSTIGRGNTGELFF. CDR3 sequence (DNA): TGTGCCACCAGTACCATCGGGAGAGGGAACACCGGGGAGCTGTTTTTT.

This clonotype has only a few counts. V usage is TRBV12-3 or TRBV12-4 and J usage is TRBJ2-2, with D possibly being TRBD1 (6 bases). The ends were cut back, 3 bases at V and 6 bases at J, with 11 bases in the middle. CDR3 length equals 14 residues. The CDR3, as DNA: TGTGCCAGCAGTTTTATACAGGGTGCCGGGGAGCTGTTTTTT. This encodes CASSFIQGAGELFF.

At least ten counts were recorded for this clonotype. This chain uses TRBV7-9 with TRBJ1-1; weak D call: TRBD1 (5 bases). The length of the CDR3 is 16 residues. Trimming left V 7 bases short and J 4 bases short, with 22 bases between. Germline V gene data show CDR1 as SEHNR and CDR2 as FQNEAQ (reference sequence). For the CDR3, the DNA is TGTGCCAGCACCCCGGGAGGGGATGGGGGTACCACTGAAGCTTTCTTT. Translating it yields CASTPGGDGGTTEAFF.

This clonotype was seen repeatedly, ten times or more. This rearrangement joins TRBV7-8 to TRBJ2-7, with D possibly matching TRBD1 (6 bases). There are 13 residues in the CDR3. Germline V gene data show CDR1 as SGHVS and CDR2 as FQNEAQ. V lost 3 bases and J 5 bases, leaving 11 bases between the germline ends. This CDR3 is CASSLTGINEQYF. CDR3 DNA: TGTGCCAGCAGCTTGACAGGTATTAACGAGCAGTACTTC.

This clonotype was detected many times. The rearrangement joins TRBV15 to TRBJ1-5; D possibly corresponds to TRBD1 (5 bases). The V end was cut by 1 base, the J end by 2 bases, with 9 bases between. The germline V gene has CDR1 LNHNV and CDR2 YYDKDF (reference sequence). The CDR3 runs 15 residues. The CDR3 region is CATSRVWGGNQPQHF. For the CDR3, the DNA is TGTGCCACCAGCAGAGTATGGGGGGGCAATCAGCCCCAGCATTTT.

This chain links TRBV28 with TRBJ2-6, with D uncertain. Germline CDR1 and CDR2: MDHEN and SYDVKM. V lost 7 bases, J lost 1 base, and 14 bases lay in between. The CDR3 length is 16 residues. CDR3: CASTPAEVSGANVLTF. The CDR3 coding sequence is TGTGCCAGCACCCCGGCAGAAGTTTCTGGGGCCAACGTCCTGACTTTC.

This clonotype was found many times. The chain couples TRBV20-1 to TRBJ1-5; 8 bases are shared with TRBD1. Germline CDR1 reads DFQATT; CDR2 reads SNEGSKA (reference sequence). With 3 bases clipped from V and 6 bases from J, the junction kept 10 bases outside the gene matches. This CDR3 contains 15 residues. The CDR3 protein is CSASSATGVVQPQHF. DNA of the CDR3: TGCAGTGCTAGTTCTGCGACAGGGGTTGTTCAGCCCCAGCATTTT.

This clonotype was observed many times. The V gene is TRBV5-1, the J gene TRBJ2-7, with 12 positions matching TRBD1. Germline CDR1 is SGHRS and CDR2 is YFSETQ. Trimming at V came to 2 bases and at J to 1 base, leaving 10 bases not matched to a gene. This CDR3 has 18 amino acids. The CDR3 DNA reads as TGCGCCAGCAGCTTAACACCGGGACAGGGGGCTGTATCCTACGAGCAGTACTTC. Translated, it gives CASSLTPGQGAVSYEQYF.

This clonotype was observed a handful of times. The CDR3 region has the DNA TGTGCCAGCAGCTTGATCGGGGAGCAGTACTTC. Amino acids: CASSLIGEQYF. The V gene is TRBV5-8, the J gene TRBJ2-7; D is ambiguous. Looked up from germline, CDR1 is SGHTS and CDR2 is YDEGEE. V lost 1 base to trimming and J lost 7 bases, with 6 bases between them. The CDR3 consists of 11 residues.

This clonotype came up many times. The CDR3 sequence is CASSLTGGEQYF. The CDR3 DNA sequence: TGTGCCAGCAGTCTTACAGGGGGCGAGCAGTACTTC. This chain joins TRBV12-3 or TRBV12-4 and TRBJ2-7; TRBD1 agrees at 8 bases. V dropped 5 bases and J dropped 6; count of bases not matched to a gene: 3. The CDR3 spans 12 residues.